This T cell receptor beta chain appears in the sequencing data of a study of shared T cell receptors in the human thymus. TCRdb's copy holds only in-frame clones and misses some; the assay was immunoSEQ multiplex PCR. The repertoire holds just under 550,000 clones, about four fifths seen once, with 0.013% in the top ten. This CDR3 region has 14 residues. V gave up 1 base and J gave up 2 bases, with 9 bases separating them. Germline V lookup: CDR1 SGHNT, CDR2 YENEEA. These records were also assigned to another study, of human thymus T cells. From that study: Across thymic and blood repertoires, the usage of V and J genes appeared to be biased. Unrelated individuals were reported by related research to share highly overlapping thymic repertoires.

The rearrangement joins TRBV11-3 to TRBJ2-7, with a weak D call TRBD2 (5 bases). Sequencing input: thymocytes. The TCR sequence derives from a boy younger than two with a congenital heart defect. CDR3 residues: CASSLVGGPYEQYF. The CDR3 region has the DNA TGTGCCAGCAGCTTAGTCGGAGGCCCCTACGAGCAGTACTTC.